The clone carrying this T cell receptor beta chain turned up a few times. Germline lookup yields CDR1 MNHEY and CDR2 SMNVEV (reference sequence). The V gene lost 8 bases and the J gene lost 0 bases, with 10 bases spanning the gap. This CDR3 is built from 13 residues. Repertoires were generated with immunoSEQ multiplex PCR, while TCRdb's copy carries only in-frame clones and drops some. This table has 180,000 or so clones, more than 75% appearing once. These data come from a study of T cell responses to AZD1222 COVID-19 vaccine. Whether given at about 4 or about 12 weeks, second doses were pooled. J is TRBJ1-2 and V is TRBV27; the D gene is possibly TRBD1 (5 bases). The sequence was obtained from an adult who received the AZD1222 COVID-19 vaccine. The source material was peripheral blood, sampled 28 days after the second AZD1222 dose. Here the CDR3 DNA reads TGTGCCAGCCGGGACGGAGCTAACTATGGCTACACCTTC. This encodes CASRDGANYGYTF.